Listed below are T cell receptor beta chains from one sample, sequenced in a study of T cell repertoires in cytomegalovirus infection. MiXCR, applied by TCRdb to the reads, yields one record per CDR3 protein. Of about 310,000 distinct CDR3 sequences listed, about 25% were seen once; the top ten hold 13%. These TCRs' antigens remain unknown. The starting material was cultured PBMCs, obtained from culture after CMV antigen stimulation. These receptors all come from a human donor in good health (CMV status not recorded). Some clones in this sample may be carry-over from other donors' samples. CDR3s include the opening cysteine and the closing phenylalanine or tryptophan. D genes are given only for firm matches. Some rows have no size entry. The others give once, few or many, or a class for an expanded clone.

TGTGCCAGTAGTATACTAGCGGGAGGAGGAGACAATGAGCAGTTCTTC | CASSILAGGGDNEQFF | TRBJ2-1 | TRBD2 | TRBV19 | .
TGCAGTGCCGGGACAGGGGACACTGAAGCTTTCTTT | CSAGTGDTEAFF | TRBJ1-1 | TRBD1 | TRBV20-1 | many
TGTGCCAGCAGCACCCCCGGCGGGAGCAATGAGCAGTTCTTC | CASSTPGGSNEQFF | TRBJ2-1 | TRBD2 | TRBV11-3 | few
TGTGCCAGCGGACAGGGGATGACCGGGGAGCTGTTTTTT | CASGQGMTGELFF | TRBJ2-2 | TRBD1 | TRBV6-2/TRBV6-3 | many
TGTGCCAGCAGCTTAGCCAGCGGGAGGCTCAGCTCCTACGAGCAGTACTTC | CASSLASGRLSSYEQYF | TRBJ2-7 | TRBD2 | TRBV7-2 | many
TGTGCCAGCAGCTGGCGCATGAGCACTGAAGCTTTCTTT | CASSWRMSTEAFF | TRBJ1-1 | . | TRBV5-4 | few
TGTGCCATCAGTGAGTCATCGGGAGGGCCCAGGGCAGGATATGAGCAGTTCTTC | CAISESSGGPRAGYEQFF | TRBJ2-1 | TRBD2 | TRBV10-3 | few
TGTGCCAGCAGCCGGGACAGGGCTAATGAAAAACTGTTTTTT | CASSRDRANEKLFF | TRBJ1-4 | TRBD1 | TRBV7-8 | many
TGTGCCAGTAGTATATTAGCGATGGGCGGAGTTGCAACTAATGAAAAACTGTTTTTT | CASSILAMGGVATNEKLFF | TRBJ1-4 | . | TRBV19 | .
TGTGCCAGCAGCTACCGCAGGTCCTACGAGCAGTACTTC | CASSYRRSYEQYF | TRBJ2-7 | . | TRBV6-5 | few
TGTGCCAGCAGCGCCGGGACAGGGACTTCACCCCTCCACTTT | CASSAGTGTSPLHF | TRBJ1-6 | TRBD1 | TRBV7-2 | few
TGTGCCACTGCCCGGGATAGCTCTGGAAACACCATATATTTT | CATARDSSGNTIYF | TRBJ1-3 | . | TRBV2 | .
TGCAGTGCTCGGGACTATAGCGGGTCCACCGGGGAGCTGTTTTTT | CSARDYSGSTGELFF | TRBJ2-2 | TRBD2 | TRBV20-1 | .
TGCGCCAGCAGCCAGGGTCCGGGAATAGAGACCCAGTACTTC | CASSQGPGIETQYF | TRBJ2-5 | . | TRBV4-1 | few
TGCGCCAGCAGCCAAGAAGGGGGTGTCACGAACACCGGGGAGCTGTTTTTT | CASSQEGGVTNTGELFF | TRBJ2-2 | . | TRBV4-3 | few
TGTGCCAGCAGCTATAGCAGCCAGGGCGCCGGGGAGCTGTTTTTT | CASSYSSQGAGELFF | TRBJ2-2 | . | TRBV7-8 | few
TGTGCCAGCACCGGCCTTGGCGGAGAGACCCAGTACTTC | CASTGLGGETQYF | TRBJ2-5 | . | TRBV2 | .
TGTGCCAGCAGCCCGCACCGGGACAGGGTGCGGGGCTACACCTTC | CASSPHRDRVRGYTF | TRBJ1-2 | TRBD1 | TRBV7-9 | few
TGTGCCAGCAGCCTATCTAGGGGGTATGAGACCCAGTACTTC | CASSLSRGYETQYF | TRBJ2-5 | . | TRBV7-2 | many
TGTGCCAGTTCCCTCGGACAGGGTAGGACCGGGGAGCTGTTTTTT | CASSLGQGRTGELFF | TRBJ2-2 | TRBD1 | TRBV19 | .
TGTGCCAGCAGCCCGCCGGGACCCCTGGGCCGGCATGAGCAGTTCTTC | CASSPPGPLGRHEQFF | TRBJ2-1 | . | TRBV7-9 | .
TGTGCCAGCAGCTTAAACGCCAACGTCCTGACTTTC | CASSLNANVLTF | TRBJ2-6 | . | TRBV7-6 | many
TGTGCCAGCAGTAGCGGGGCCTACAATGAGCAGTTCTTC | CASSSGAYNEQFF | TRBJ2-1 | TRBD2 | TRBV6-1 | .
TGTGCCAGCAGTCCCAGATCCTACACTGAAGCTTTCTTT | CASSPRSYTEAFF | TRBJ1-1 | . | TRBV12-3/TRBV12-4 | .
TGCAGCGTACGGACTAGCGGGAGGTACGAGCAGTACTTC | CSVRTSGRYEQYF | TRBJ2-7 | TRBD2 | TRBV29-1 | .
TGTGCCAGCAGCTTAGGGGCAGCCGCAACTAATGAAAAACTGTTTTTT | CASSLGAAATNEKLFF | TRBJ1-4 | . | TRBV7-2 | few
TGCGCCAGCAGCCAAGTTTACGGACTAGCGTACGAGCAGTACTTC | CASSQVYGLAYEQYF | TRBJ2-7 | TRBD2 | TRBV4-3 | .
TGTGCCAGCAGTCCCCGGACAGGGAGGAATTCACCCCTCCACTTT | CASSPRTGRNSPLHF | TRBJ1-6 | TRBD1 | TRBV6-1 | few
TGCGCCAGCAGCGCACAGGGGGCGCCTTCCTACGAGCAGTACTTC | CASSAQGAPSYEQYF | TRBJ2-7 | TRBD1 | TRBV10-2 | .
TGTGCCAGCAGCCGGATTGTAGGAGAAAAACTGTTTTTT | CASSRIVGEKLFF | TRBJ1-4 | . | TRBV5-5 | .
TGCGCCAGCAGCCAAGATACGGGACAGGGGAACGATGAGCAGTTCTTC | CASSQDTGQGNDEQFF | TRBJ2-1 | TRBD1 | TRBV4-3 | .
TGTGCCAGCAGCCAAGATCCCAGCGGGAGGGATACGCAGTATTTT | CASSQDPSGRDTQYF | TRBJ2-3 | TRBD2 | TRBV3-1 | .
TGTGCCAGCATCACTCCGGGGGACGGCTACACCTTC | CASITPGDGYTF | TRBJ1-2 | . | TRBV6-2/TRBV6-3 | .
TGTGCCAGCAGTTTAGGTAACCGTGTAGGATATGGCTACACCTTC | CASSLGNRVGYGYTF | TRBJ1-2 | . | TRBV12-3/TRBV12-4 | .
TGTGCCACCAGTGACCTTAGCGCCCGCTCCTACAATGAGCAGTTCTTC | CATSDLSARSYNEQFF | TRBJ2-1 | . | TRBV24-1 | few
TGTGCCAGCAGCCTAATAGCGGGAGGACGGGAGACCCAGTACTTC | CASSLIAGGRETQYF | TRBJ2-5 | TRBD2 | TRBV7-9 | .
TGTGCCAGCAGTGCACGGGCTGGGGCCAACGTCCTGACTTTC | CASSARAGANVLTF | TRBJ2-6 | . | TRBV12-3/TRBV12-4 | .
TGTGCCAGCCGGCGGGGATTCACAGATACGCAGTATTTT | CASRRGFTDTQYF | TRBJ2-3 | . | TRBV11-3 | medium-sized
TGCGCCAGCAGCACCCGCGACGTCTCGGGGACTAGCGGGAGGACAGATACGCAGTATTTT | CASSTRDVSGTSGRTDTQYF | TRBJ2-3 | TRBD2 | TRBV5-1 | .
TGTGCCAGCAGCGCCCGGGACAGCGGTAATGAAAAACTGTTTTTT | CASSARDSGNEKLFF | TRBJ1-4 | TRBD1 | TRBV5-6 | .
TGTGCCAGCAGCTTAGATCGGTCACCCCTCCACTTT | CASSLDRSPLHF | TRBJ1-6 | . | TRBV7-2 | few
TGTGCCACCAGTGATGCCGGGACAGGGGGATCGGAGCAGTTCTTC | CATSDAGTGGSEQFF | TRBJ2-1 | TRBD1 | TRBV24-1 | .
TGCAGTGCCACGCGACAGGGGGCGCAGGACAGCAAGTTCTTC | CSATRQGAQDSKFF | TRBJ2-1 | TRBD1 | TRBV20-1 | few
TGTGCCAGCAGTGACCCAGGGGGCTCCGGGGAGCTGTTTTTT | CASSDPGGSGELFF | TRBJ2-2 | TRBD1 | TRBV25-1 | few
TGTGCCAGCCTCGACGAGTTGGGTTCACCCCTCCACTTT | CASLDELGSPLHF | TRBJ1-6 | . | TRBV19 | .
TGTGCCAGCAGCGTAGCTCCGGGAGCCGGCACAGATACGCAGTATTTT | CASSVAPGAGTDTQYF | TRBJ2-3 | . | TRBV9 | .
TGCAGTGCTAGGGACAGGGAATCATCGGGGGAGCTGTTTTTT | CSARDRESSGELFF | TRBJ2-2 | TRBD1 | TRBV20-1 | few
TGTGCCAGCAGCTTCGGCGTCTCTGGGGCCAACGTCCTGACTTTC | CASSFGVSGANVLTF | TRBJ2-6 | . | TRBV11-2 | few
TGTGCCAGCGCAGGCAGTCCCACCGGGGAGCTGTTTTTT | CASAGSPTGELFF | TRBJ2-2 | . | TRBV6-6 | .
TGTGCCAGCAGTTACTCAGGGGGAGGCCAGCCCCAGCATTTT | CASSYSGGGQPQHF | TRBJ1-5 | . | TRBV6-5 | many
TGTGCCAGCAGCCGAGACAGTTCTGGGAACACTGAAGCTTTCTTT | CASSRDSSGNTEAFF | TRBJ1-1 | . | TRBV7-2 | many
TGTGCCAGCAGCCAGGCGACAGGGGTTGTAGACAATGAGCAGTTCTTC | CASSQATGVVDNEQFF | TRBJ2-1 | TRBD1 | TRBV14 | many
TGTGCCAGCAGTTTATCGCGGGGCGTGTACAATTCACCCCTCCACTTT | CASSLSRGVYNSPLHF | TRBJ1-6 | . | TRBV27 | .
TGTGCCAGCAGTTACTCCCAGGGGCAAGGCGAGCAGTACTTC | CASSYSQGQGEQYF | TRBJ2-7 | . | TRBV6-5 | .
TGTGCCAGCAGTTACGACAGGGTCCGAAATGAGCAGTTCTTC | CASSYDRVRNEQFF | TRBJ2-1 | TRBD1 | TRBV6-2/TRBV6-3 | .
TGTGCCAGCAGCTTATCCCGGGGGAAAGACTATGGCTACACCTTC | CASSLSRGKDYGYTF | TRBJ1-2 | . | TRBV11-3 | once
TGTGCCAGCACCGACGGACAGGGGATAGCCAAAAACATTCAGTACTTC | CASTDGQGIAKNIQYF | TRBJ2-4 | TRBD1 | TRBV6-6 | .
TGTGCCAGCTCACCACCGTCAGGGATTCACGAGCAGTACTTC | CASSPPSGIHEQYF | TRBJ2-7 | . | TRBV18 | .
TGCGCCAGCAGCCAGGAGGACCGCACTGGGGCCAACGTCCTGACTTTC | CASSQEDRTGANVLTF | TRBJ2-6 | . | TRBV4-1 | .
TGTGCCAGCAGTTACGGACAGAATAGCAATCAGCCCCAGCATTTT | CASSYGQNSNQPQHF | TRBJ1-5 | . | TRBV6-2/TRBV6-3 | few